This paragraph covers one TCR beta chain sequence. The target of this receptor is not known. Base qualities were left out, and no much larger clone turns up one base away. The time point label, read with the paper, signifies: baseline before first vaccination. The vaccinee samples were drawn from two UK trials, COV001 and COV002, one of which was a single-blind randomized controlled phase 2/3 trial testing AZD1222 (ChAdOx1 nCoV-19) in healthy adults. For TCRbeta chain sequencing, PBMC samples were collected from trial participants at day 0 and at day 28 after the second dose. These data originate in a study of T cell responses to AZD1222 COVID-19 vaccine (dated by TCRdb to the early 2020s). In terms of the full investigation: AZD1222 recipients with second doses at about 4 weeks or about 12 weeks were pooled, because spike-specific TCR depth and breadth did not differ between schedules. A total of 230 to 250 trial participants underwent TCR sequencing, of whom roughly 210 had received two doses of AZD1222 and 26 had received two doses of the MenACWY control vaccine. Enrollment into the trials was organized by age into subgroups of 18-55, 56-69 and 70-plus years, and those subgroups contained roughly 150, 30 and 60 TCR-sequenced participants, respectively. On the study overall, not on this receptor specifically: No day 14 peak-response samples were available, so repertoires were characterized only after the peak T cell response. Conclusions about previously exposed vaccinees are limited, since just five or six AZD1222 recipients were seropositive for SARS-CoV-2 at baseline. Participants were mostly white British, with more females than males. The authors suggested clonal diversity may have been underestimated. Nearly half of unique spike-specific TCRs reportedly recognized epitopes outside regions mutated in the B.1.351 and B.1.1.7 variants. In the small 56-69-year group, the increase in depth fell short of significance, most likely because of low power. The whole spike protein was spanned by vaccine-associated CD4 TCRs, and dominant responses were seen in regions 160-218 and 743-854. After two AZD1222 doses, both the breadth and the depth of spike-specific TCRs were significantly higher than at day 0 and than in MenACWY recipients.

The CDR3 regions of human TCRbeta chains were subjected to immunosequencing. For the original study's pipeline: TCRs in the repertoires were compared against a reference library of SARS-CoV-2-specific TCRs that had been generated with the MIRA antigen-specificity platform. Breadth was defined as the fraction of unique TCRs that were SARS-CoV-2-associated, and depth was defined as the fraction of total T cells that were SARS-CoV-2-associated. Each spike-specific TCR was assigned to its reactive spike region and to a CD4 or CD8 class using the MIRA data. Log10-transformed breadth and depth values were compared by one-way ANOVA with Sidak's multiple comparisons tests. The immuneACCESS repertoire file appears here via TCRdb, limited to in-frame rearrangements. These files lack a portion of the clones; in checked studies, under half of the deficit traces to unresolved V genes, and the cause of the others is not known. V and J calls plus clone size are reproduced from that table; the DNA served to infer D and trimming. The sample table holds fewer than 200,000 clones, of which roughly 89% were seen once. Jointly, the top ten make up 1.6% of the sample.

The sequence was collected from an adult in good health. The specimen was peripheral blood, collected on day 0 of AZD1222 vaccination.

The CDR3: CASSESGGKRNEQFF. The DNA reads TGCGCCAGCAGTGAGTCGGGCGGGAAGCGTAATGAGCAGTTCTTC. This receptor chain uses TRBV10-1 and TRBJ2-1; a tentative D match to TRBD2 spans 6 bases. The CDR3, cysteine through phenylalanine, is 15 amino acids long. Only the CDR3 DNA is retained, 45 bases long and in frame from the first base. The germline ends are 13 bases apart after V is trimmed by 0 bases and J by 7 bases. CDR1 WNHNN and CDR2 SYGVQD were looked up in the germline V gene (reference sequence).